These 10 T cell receptor beta chains came from one sample sequenced in a study of vaccination and CD4 T cells after COVID-19. The sample's treatment: approximately 9-day PBMC culture with coronavirus spike peptide pools or control peptides (ViraFEST assay). Once obtained from cultured CD4+ T cells, the DNA was sequenced using the Oncomine TCR Beta short-read assay. Using its own MiXCR run on the PCR reads, TCRdb lists one record per CDR3 protein. Of over 15,000 distinct CDR3 sequences listed, 40% to 55% are singletons. These receptors have no identified antigens. Here the sequenced sample was CD4+ T cells from blood, cultured in vitro, taken before SARS-CoV-2 vaccination. These receptors were obtained from a human donor who had recovered from COVID-19.

The chain couples TRBV6-1 to TRBJ1-5; a possible D gene is TRBD1 (5 bases). The germline CDR1 and CDR2 sequences are MNHNS and SASEGT. The germline V and J ends were trimmed by 7 bases and 5 bases, with 18 bases remaining between them. The CDR3 is made up of 15 amino acids. The chain's CDR3 is CASTVRWGFDQPQHF. DNA for the CDR3: TGTGCCAGCACCGTAAGATGGGGGTTCGATCAGCCCCAGCATTTT.

The V and J genes are TRBV20-1 and TRBJ2-1; 13 bases match TRBD2. J gave up 5 bases and V 4 bases, and 11 bases lay outside the gene matches. Per germline, CDR1 DFQATT and CDR2 SNEGSKA (reference sequence). The CDR3 has 17 residues. The CDR3 nucleotides read TGCAGTGCTACCCACTTGACTAGCGGGAGGTGGGACAATGAGCAGTTCTTC. Translation: CSATHLTSGRWDNEQFF.

This rearrangement joins TRBV2 to TRBJ1-5; no reliable D call. The CDR3 covers 13 residues. Trimming left V 6 bases short and J 1 base short, with 7 bases between. Germline CDR1 SNHLY, CDR2 FYNNEI. In DNA form, the CDR3 reads TGTGCCAGCAGAGAGGACAGCAATCAGCCCCAGCATTTT. Encoded protein: CASREDSNQPQHF. Filled out from reference TRBV2 and TRBJ1-5, the complete variable domain reads EPEVTQTPSHQVTQMGQEVILRCVPISNHLYFYWYRQILGQKVEFLVSFYNNEISEKSEIFDDQFSVERPDGSNFTLKIRSTKLEDSAMYFCASREDSNQPQHFGDGTRLSIL.

V usage is TRBV2 and J usage is TRBJ2-6; TRBD1 matches at 9 bases. The CDR3 has 17 residues. The trim removed 4 bases at V and 0 bases at J, leaving 4 bases unmatched. The germline CDR1 and CDR2 sequences are SNHLY and FYNNEI. The CDR3 loop reads CASSAGTGISGANVLTF. CDR3 sequence (DNA): TGTGCCAGCAGTGCGGGGACAGGGATCTCTGGGGCCAACGTCCTGACTTTC.

This clonotype was picked up a small number of times. The rearrangement links TRBV7-9 to TRBJ2-2; D is possibly TRBD2 (6 bases). With 5 bases removed from V and 4 bases from J, the gap between germline ends came to 23 bases. Germline-derived CDR1 and CDR2 are SEHNR and FQNEAQ (reference sequence). The CDR3 loop spans 18 amino acids. CDR3 nucleotides: TGTGCCAGCAGCCCTAGCCGAATGGTGACTAGGAGCACCGGGGAGCTGTTTTTT. Protein product: CASSPSRMVTRSTGELFF.

The V call is TRBV6-1, the J call TRBJ2-1, with TRBD2 matching 13 bases. The CDR3 sequence is 15 residues long. V was clipped by 6 bases and J by 6 bases; unmatched bases: 5. Looked up from germline, CDR1 is MNHNS and CDR2 is SASEGT. As DNA, the CDR3 is TGTGCCAGCAGACCAGGACTAGCGGGAGCCAATGAGCAGTTCTTC. Translating it yields CASRPGLAGANEQFF.

This clonotype was picked up a small number of times. The V gene is TRBV20-1, the J gene TRBJ1-2, with no clear D. Germline V gene data show CDR1 as DFQATT and CDR2 as SNEGSKA (reference sequence). V lost 0 bases to trimming and J lost 4 bases, with 21 bases between them. CDR3 length: 17 amino acids. The CDR3: CSARDTVVDSSFYGYTF. The CDR3 bases are TGCAGTGCTAGAGATACGGTTGTCGACTCCTCCTTCTATGGCTACACCTTC.

This clonotype was seen only a few times. This chain joins TRBV7-2 and TRBJ2-3; D call uncertain. The germline gives CDR1 SGHTA, CDR2 FQGNSA. With 5 bases removed from V and 5 bases from J, the gap between germline ends came to 14 bases. This CDR3 has 14 amino acids. The CDR3 region is CASSPAVDVDTQYF. As DNA, the CDR3 is TGTGCCAGCAGCCCTGCGGTTGATGTAGATACGCAGTATTTT.

This clonotype was recorded a few times. The chain couples TRBV15 to TRBJ1-5; no firm D call. CDR1 and CDR2 from the germline V gene are LNHNV and YYDKDF (reference sequence). V lost 8 bases, J lost 0 bases, and 11 bases lay in between. The CDR3 runs 14 residues. CDR3 in amino acids: CATARGSSNQPQHF. CDR3 coding DNA: TGTGCCACCGCGCGGGGAAGTAGCAATCAGCCCCAGCATTTT.

The sample holds a few counts of this clonotype. V and J are TRBV11-2 and TRBJ2-5, with no clear D. The germline CDR1 and CDR2 sequences are SGHAT and FQNNGV. This CDR3 contains 12 residues. The ends were cut back, 7 bases at V and 3 bases at J, with 9 bases in the middle. The CDR3 is CASTTTEETQYF. CDR3 bases: TGTGCCAGCACTACAACCGAAGAGACCCAGTACTTC.